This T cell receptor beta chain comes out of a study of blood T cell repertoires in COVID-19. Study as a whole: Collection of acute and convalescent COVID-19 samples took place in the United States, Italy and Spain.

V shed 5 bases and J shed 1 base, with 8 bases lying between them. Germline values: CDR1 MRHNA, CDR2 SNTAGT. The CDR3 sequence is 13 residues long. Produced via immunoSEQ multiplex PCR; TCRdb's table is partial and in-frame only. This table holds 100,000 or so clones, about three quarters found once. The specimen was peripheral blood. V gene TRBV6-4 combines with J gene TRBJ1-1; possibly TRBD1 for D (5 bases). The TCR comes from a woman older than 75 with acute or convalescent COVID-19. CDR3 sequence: CASSPGSNTEAFF. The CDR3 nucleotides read TGTGCCAGCAGTCCAGGGTCGAACACTGAAGCTTTCTTT.